These T cell receptor beta chains were read from a single sample in a study of OX40 agonist ivuxolimab in advanced cancers. Measured with immunoSEQ multiplex PCR; TCRdb has only the in-frame clones, and not every one. The repertoire holds tens of thousands of clones, 85% to 90% seen once, with over 9.5% in the top ten. Sequenced material: CD4+ or CD8+ T cells sorted from blood, taken in a trial of the OX40 agonist ivuxolimab. These receptors were taken from an adult with an advanced solid tumor such as melanoma, head and neck, liver or kidney cancer. Both conserved end residues are part of each CDR3. The order of the fields is J gene, V gene, D gene, clone size, CDR3 protein, CDR3 DNA. A D gene is named only where the DNA matches it firmly. Clone size, where shown, is once, few, many, or a class for clones that have expanded.

j_call: TRBJ1-4; v_call: TRBV6-1; d_call: -; clone_size: -; cdr3_aa: CASSESLVGEKLFF; cdr3_nt: TGTGCCAGCAGTGAGAGCCTGGTGGGTGAAAAACTGTTTTTT
j_call: TRBJ2-7; v_call: TRBV27; d_call: -; clone_size: -; cdr3_aa: CASSNPPSREQYF; cdr3_nt: TGTGCCAGCAGTAATCCCCCGTCGCGGGAGCAGTACTTC
j_call: TRBJ2-7; v_call: TRBV19; d_call: TRBD2; clone_size: -; cdr3_aa: CASSGPGLAAYEQYF; cdr3_nt: TGTGCCAGTAGCGGACCGGGACTAGCGGCCTACGAGCAGTACTTC
j_call: TRBJ1-5; v_call: TRBV28; d_call: TRBD1; clone_size: -; cdr3_aa: CASSPARTGRNQPQHF; cdr3_nt: TGTGCCAGCAGTCCGGCGCGGACAGGGCGCAATCAGCCCCAGCATTTT
j_call: TRBJ2-5; v_call: TRBV4-2; d_call: TRBD2; clone_size: -; cdr3_aa: CASSQEGPGGGKETQYF; cdr3_nt: TGTGCCAGCAGCCAAGAAGGGCCAGGCGGGGGAAAAGAGACCCAGTACTTC
j_call: TRBJ1-1; v_call: TRBV11-2; d_call: -; clone_size: few; cdr3_aa: CASSLVVGTEAFF; cdr3_nt: TGTGCCAGCAGCTTGGTTGTGGGAACTGAAGCTTTCTTT
j_call: TRBJ1-1; v_call: TRBV6-1; d_call: -; clone_size: -; cdr3_aa: CASSESTEAFF; cdr3_nt: TGTGCCAGCAGTGAATCCACTGAAGCTTTCTTT
j_call: TRBJ1-1; v_call: TRBV28; d_call: TRBD1; clone_size: -; cdr3_aa: CASSDYRGFSDTEAFF; cdr3_nt: TGTGCCAGCAGCGATTACAGGGGATTCTCGGACACTGAAGCTTTCTTT
j_call: TRBJ1-6; v_call: TRBV25-1; d_call: -; clone_size: once; cdr3_aa: CASSDVNSPLHF; cdr3_nt: TGTGCCAGCAGTGACGTGAATTCACCCCTCCACTTT
j_call: TRBJ2-5; v_call: TRBV7-3; d_call: -; clone_size: -; cdr3_aa: CASSQTGETQYF; cdr3_nt: TGTGCCAGCAGCCAGACGGGGGAGACCCAGTACTTC
j_call: TRBJ2-7; v_call: TRBV9; d_call: TRBD1; clone_size: once; cdr3_aa: CASGGRSDRGPYEQYF; cdr3_nt: TGTGCCAGCGGGGGCCGTTCGGACAGGGGGCCGTACGAGCAGTACTTC
j_call: TRBJ2-7; v_call: TRBV7-9; d_call: -; clone_size: -; cdr3_aa: CASSSEQGLRDYEQYF; cdr3_nt: TGTGCCAGCAGCTCTGAGCAGGGGTTGCGGGACTACGAGCAGTACTTC
j_call: TRBJ1-6; v_call: TRBV6-5; d_call: -; clone_size: -; cdr3_aa: CASSPTSYNSPLHF; cdr3_nt: TGTGCCAGCAGCCCCACCTCCTATAATTCACCCCTCCACTTT
j_call: TRBJ1-1; v_call: TRBV7-9; d_call: -; clone_size: -; cdr3_aa: CASSLAPSMNTEAFF; cdr3_nt: TGTGCCAGCAGCTTGGCGCCAAGCATGAACACTGAAGCTTTCTTT